These T cell receptor beta chains were read from a single sample in a study of CD8+ T cells in alopecia areata. TCRdb's copy holds only in-frame clones and misses some; the assay was immunoSEQ multiplex PCR. The sample records about 190,000 clones, 60% being singletons. Sequences were derived from CD4+ T cells sorted from blood, sampled at week 24, from a patient treated with tofacitinib. The source of these receptors is a human donor with alopecia areata. The CDR3 runs from the conserved cysteine through the conserved F or W. D genes are given only for firm matches. Size values are once, few and many counts, or a class for expanded clones, and some rows have none.

TRBD1	TRBV7-2	-	TRBJ2-5	TGTGCCAGCAGCTTGACAGGGGAAGAGACCCAGTACTTC	CASSLTGEETQYF
-	TRBV25-1	-	TRBJ1-2	TGTGCCAGCAGTGAATTTGAGAGCTTTAACTATGGCTACACCTTC	CASSEFESFNYGYTF
-	TRBV6-1	-	TRBJ2-5	TGTGCCAGCAGTGAAGCAGAGACCCAGTACTTC	CASSEAETQYF
TRBD1	TRBV6-6	few	TRBJ2-3	TGTGCCAGCAGTTACTCACCGACAGGGACAGATACGCAGTATTTT	CASSYSPTGTDTQYF
TRBD1	TRBV10-3	few	TRBJ2-6	TGTGCCATCAGTGGGACAGGACGATCTGGGGCCAACGTCCTGACTTTC	CAISGTGRSGANVLTF
-	TRBV5-5	-	TRBJ1-5	TGTGCCAGCAGCTTGGGAGCCAGGGAGTCCCAATGGCCCCAGCATTTT	CASSLGARESQWPQHF
TRBD1	TRBV18	-	TRBJ1-2	TGTGCCAGCTCCTTTGGACAGGGGGAGAACTATGGCTACACCTTC	CASSFGQGENYGYTF
-	TRBV11-2	-	TRBJ1-6	TGTGCCAGCAGCTTAGGTTCACCCCTCCACTTT	CASSLGSPLHF
-	TRBV27	-	TRBJ1-2	TGTGCCAGCAGTCCAAACGGAATCTATGGCTACACCTTC	CASSPNGIYGYTF
-	TRBV29-1	-	TRBJ1-2	TGCAGCGATTATCAGGGGAGCTATGGCTACACCTTC	CSDYQGSYGYTF
TRBD2	TRBV29-1	-	TRBJ2-3	TGCAGCGCCGGGACTAGCGGGGTGCCCACAGATACGCAGTATTTT	CSAGTSGVPTDTQYF
TRBD2	TRBV2	once	TRBJ2-1	TGTGCCAGCAGTGAAGAAAGACTAGCGGGGGACTACAATGAGCAGTTCTTC	CASSEERLAGDYNEQFF
-	TRBV25-1	-	TRBJ2-3	-	CASSSSTGTFLADTQYF
-	TRBV15	few	TRBJ2-5	TGTGCCACCAGCAGAGATCGGGACTTTCAAGAGACCCAGTACTTC	CATSRDRDFQETQYF
-	TRBV11-3	-	TRBJ2-5	TGTGCCAGCAGCTCCGGGGAGACCCAGTACTTC	CASSSGETQYF
-	TRBV9	-	TRBJ1-6	TGTGCCAGCAGCGTATTGGGCCTTAATTCACCCCTCCACTTT	CASSVLGLNSPLHF
-	TRBV29-1	-	TRBJ2-1	TGCAGCGTTGACGGGCTCAATGAGCAGTTCTTC	CSVDGLNEQFF
-	TRBV4-3	few	TRBJ1-6	TGCGCCAGCAGCCAAGGAGGGTCAGGGAGTTCACCCCTCCACTTT	CASSQGGSGSSPLHF
-	TRBV5-1	few	TRBJ2-5	TGCGCCAGCAGCCCACGCCTGGGGGGCTTGGAGACCCAGTACTTC	CASSPRLGGLETQYF
-	TRBV29-1	-	TRBJ1-2	TGCAGCGTTTGGATTGTGGACTCAGCTAACTATGGCTACACCTTC	CSVWIVDSANYGYTF
-	TRBV7-2	once	TRBJ2-3	TGTGCCAGCAGCACCGCTAGCGCCCGCACAGATACGCAGTATTTT	CASSTASARTDTQYF
-	TRBV11-3	-	TRBJ2-4	TGTGCCAGCAGCTTAGGCCAGCACAAAAACATTCAGTACTTC	CASSLGQHKNIQYF
TRBD1	TRBV7-2	-	TRBJ1-1	TGTGCCAGCACCCCAGGGGGCGGAAACACTGAAGCTTTCTTT	CASTPGGGNTEAFF
-	TRBV27	few	TRBJ1-3	TGTGCCAGCAGTTCCAGTCCCAAGAACACCATATATTTT	CASSSSPKNTIYF
-	TRBV7-3	-	TRBJ2-3	TGTGCCAGCAGGGAAAGGCGCGGCCCCACAGATACGCAGTATTTT	CASRERRGPTDTQYF
TRBD1	TRBV27	-	TRBJ2-7	TGTGCCACCATCCGACAGGGGCCCCTGGGGGAGCAGTACTTC	CATIRQGPLGEQYF
-	TRBV19	once	TRBJ1-5	TGTGCCACGGCAGGGTTGGGCAATCAGCCCCAGCATTTT	CATAGLGNQPQHF
-	TRBV11-1	-	TRBJ2-7	TGTGCCAGCAGCCCAGGGCGCTACGAGCAGTACTTC	CASSPGRYEQYF
-	TRBV4-1	many	TRBJ1-1	TGCGCCAGCAGACCCGGGGACGTACTGAACACTGAAGCTTTCTTT	CASRPGDVLNTEAFF
TRBD2	TRBV7-9	few	TRBJ2-1	TGTGCCAGCAGCTACGTCCCGGGGGGCAATGAGCAGTTCTTC	CASSYVPGGNEQFF
TRBD2	TRBV7-6	-	TRBJ2-3	TGTGCCAGCAGCTTCGGACTAGCGGGATCTCCGCGGCCGCAGTATTTT	CASSFGLAGSPRPQYF
TRBD1	TRBV29-1	few	TRBJ2-6	TGCAGCGTTCGCACAGGGGTTCAGGAGAGTGGGGCCAACGTCCTGACTTTC	CSVRTGVQESGANVLTF
TRBD1	TRBV2	-	TRBJ1-1	TGTGCCAGCAGTAGGCCAACCCCGGGACAGGGGAGAACTTTCTTT	CASSRPTPGQGRTFF
-	TRBV4-3	-	TRBJ1-2	TGCGCCAGCAGCCAAGATGGAGACACCCGCTATGGCTACACCTTC	CASSQDGDTRYGYTF
-	TRBV19	-	TRBJ1-2	TGTGCCAGTAGTAGAGCCGGAGGCTACACCTTC	CASSRAGGYTF
TRBD1	TRBV9	-	TRBJ1-1	TGTGCCAGCAGCGTAGGACAGGGAATGAACACTGAAGCTTTCTTT	CASSVGQGMNTEAFF
TRBD1	TRBV25-1	-	TRBJ2-1	TGTGCCAGCAGTTACCGAGGGACAGCCCCCTACAATGAGCAGTTCTTC	CASSYRGTAPYNEQFF
-	TRBV25-1	few	TRBJ1-6	TGTGCCAGCAGTGAATCGGGACGGAATTCACCCCTCCACTTT	CASSESGRNSPLHF
-	TRBV4-1	-	TRBJ2-4	TGCGCCAGCAGCCAAGATCCGGGGGATGGTCCCAAAAACATTCAGTACTTC	CASSQDPGDGPKNIQYF
TRBD1	TRBV10-3	-	TRBJ2-1	TGTGCCATCAGTGACGCATCCGGGACAGGGGTTGGCAATGAGCAGTTCTTC	CAISDASGTGVGNEQFF
-	TRBV7-6	-	TRBJ1-1	TGTGCCAGCAGCTTTTCGGGGGCGGGAACTGAAGCTTTCTTT	CASSFSGAGTEAFF
-	TRBV5-1	once	TRBJ2-7	TGCGCCAGCAGCCCTTGGGAGCAGTACTTC	CASSPWEQYF
-	TRBV30	-	TRBJ1-1	TGTGCCTGGAAGGTCGAGGGACGCAACACTGAAGCTTTCTTT	CAWKVEGRNTEAFF
TRBD2	TRBV29-1	-	TRBJ2-5	TGCAGCTCGGGAGGGGAACCATGGGGCACGGGAGAGACCCAGTACTTC	CSSGGEPWGTGETQYF
-	TRBV11-1	-	TRBJ1-6	TGTGCCAGCAGCTATCAAACACGTTCTACCCCCCTCCACTTT	CASSYQTRSTPLHF
-	TRBV5-1	-	TRBJ1-1	TGCGCCAGCAGCTTAAGTGGGACGGCGAACACTGAAGCTTTCTTT	CASSLSGTANTEAFF
-	TRBV7-2	once	TRBJ1-5	TGTGCCAGCAGCCTCCAGCATCAGCCCCAGCATTTT	CASSLQHQPQHF
-	TRBV29-1	-	TRBJ1-2	TGCAGCGTGTCTCATAGCGACTATGGCTACACCTTC	CSVSHSDYGYTF
TRBD1	TRBV5-1	-	TRBJ2-7	TGCGCCAGCTTCGGGACAGGGGGATCCGAGCAGTACTTC	CASFGTGGSEQYF
-	TRBV2	few	TRBJ1-1	TGTGCCAGCAGTGGAGAGGGTAGGACTGAAGCTTTCTTT	CASSGEGRTEAFF
-	TRBV5-4	-	TRBJ2-3	TGTGCCAGCAGCTCGCGGGGAGCCACAGATACGCAGTATTTT	CASSSRGATDTQYF
-	TRBV27	-	TRBJ2-7	TGTGCCAGCAGTCCCGTGGACGGGGAGCGCTACGAGCAGTACTTC	CASSPVDGERYEQYF
-	TRBV29-1	-	TRBJ2-7	TGCAGCGTGGCGACACTTAACGAGCAGTACTTC	CSVATLNEQYF
TRBD1	TRBV29-1	-	TRBJ1-1	TGCAGCGTTGCACAGGGGACGAACACTGAAGCTTTCTTT	CSVAQGTNTEAFF
-	TRBV29-1	-	TRBJ1-1	TGCAGCGTTATGGGGGTTATCAACACTGAAGCTTTCTTT	CSVMGVINTEAFF
-	TRBV6-1	-	TRBJ2-6	TGTGCCAGCAGGACAGTCTCTGGGGCCAACGTCCTGACTTTC	CASRTVSGANVLTF
-	TRBV29-1	-	TRBJ1-2	TGCAGCGTTGACGCAGGGAGTAGCTATGGCTACACCTTC	CSVDAGSSYGYTF
TRBD1	TRBV29-1	few	TRBJ2-5	TGCAGCGTAAGAACCCGACAGGGTCGGGAGACCCAGTACTTC	CSVRTRQGRETQYF
-	TRBV25-1	-	TRBJ2-2	TGTGCCAGCAGTGAGGTCGGCCTTTCCACCGGGGAGCTGTTTTTT	CASSEVGLSTGELFF
-	TRBV19	-	TRBJ2-1	TGTGCCAGTAGTACAATCACACAGGGTATGGTGCAGTTCTTC	CASSTITQGMVQFF